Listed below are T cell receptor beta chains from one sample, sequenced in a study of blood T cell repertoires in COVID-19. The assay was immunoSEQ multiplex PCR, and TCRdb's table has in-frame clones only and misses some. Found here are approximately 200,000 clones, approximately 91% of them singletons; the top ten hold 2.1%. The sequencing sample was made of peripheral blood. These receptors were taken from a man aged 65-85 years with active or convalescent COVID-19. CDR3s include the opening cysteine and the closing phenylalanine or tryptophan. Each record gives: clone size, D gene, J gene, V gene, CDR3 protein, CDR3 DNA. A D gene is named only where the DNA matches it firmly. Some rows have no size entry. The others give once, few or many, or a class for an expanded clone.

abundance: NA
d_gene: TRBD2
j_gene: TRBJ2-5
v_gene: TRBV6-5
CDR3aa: CASSREVTETQYF
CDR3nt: TGTGCCAGCTCTCGGGAGGTCACGGAGACCCAGTACTTC

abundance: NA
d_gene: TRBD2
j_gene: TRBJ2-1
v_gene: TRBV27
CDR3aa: CASSFQERTSGSFVHNEQFF
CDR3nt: TGTGCCAGCAGTTTCCAAGAAAGGACTAGCGGGAGTTTCGTACACAATGAGCAGTTCTTC

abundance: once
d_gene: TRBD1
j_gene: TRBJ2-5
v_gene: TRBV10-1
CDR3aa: CASSGTGGETQYF
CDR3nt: TGCGCCAGCAGCGGGACAGGAGGGGAGACCCAGTACTTC

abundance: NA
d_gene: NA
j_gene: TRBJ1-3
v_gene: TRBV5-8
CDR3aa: CASSLTGIVANTIYF
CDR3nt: TGTGCCAGCAGCTTAACAGGGATCGTCGCGAACACCATATATTTT

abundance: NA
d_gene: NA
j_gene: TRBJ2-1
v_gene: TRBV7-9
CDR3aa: CASSARDKYNEQFF
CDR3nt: TGTGCCAGCAGCGCCCGGGACAAGTACAATGAGCAGTTCTTC

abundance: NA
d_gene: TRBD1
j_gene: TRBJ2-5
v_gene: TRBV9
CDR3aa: CASSAGQGRETQYF
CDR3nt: TGTGCCAGCAGCGCTGGACAGGGTAGGGAGACCCAGTACTTC

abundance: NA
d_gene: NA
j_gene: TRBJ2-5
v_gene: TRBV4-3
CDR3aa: CASSQGGGGWETQYF
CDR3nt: TGCGCCAGCAGTCAAGGTGGAGGGGGCTGGGAGACCCAGTACTTC

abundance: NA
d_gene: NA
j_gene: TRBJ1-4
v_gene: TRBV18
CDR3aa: CASSPTGVSNEKLFF
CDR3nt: TGTGCCAGCTCACCTACCGGGGTCTCTAATGAAAAACTGTTTTTT

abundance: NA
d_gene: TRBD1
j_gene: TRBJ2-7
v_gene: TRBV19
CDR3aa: CASSIDRQGPREQYF
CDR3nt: TGTGCCAGTAGTATAGATCGACAGGGCCCCCGCGAGCAGTACTTC

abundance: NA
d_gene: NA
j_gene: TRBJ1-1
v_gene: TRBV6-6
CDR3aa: CASSKDGTPNTEAFF
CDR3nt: TGTGCCAGCAGCAAGGACGGGACACCGAACACTGAAGCTTTCTTT

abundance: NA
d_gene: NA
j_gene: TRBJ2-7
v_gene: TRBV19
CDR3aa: CASSIGTAYEQYF
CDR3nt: TGTGCCAGTAGTATAGGGACAGCCTACGAGCAGTACTTC

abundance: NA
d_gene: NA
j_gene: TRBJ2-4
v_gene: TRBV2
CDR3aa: CASSVGQRNIQYF
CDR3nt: TGTGCCAGCAGTGTCGGACAACGAAACATTCAGTACTTC

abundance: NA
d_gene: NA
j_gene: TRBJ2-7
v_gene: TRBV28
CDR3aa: CASSFGNYEQYF
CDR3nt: TGTGCCAGCAGTTTCGGGAACTACGAGCAGTACTTC

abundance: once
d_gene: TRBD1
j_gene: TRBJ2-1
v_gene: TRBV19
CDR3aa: CASRRPGQGAHEQFF
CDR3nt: TGTGCCAGTAGACGTCCGGGACAGGGGGCGCATGAGCAGTTCTTC

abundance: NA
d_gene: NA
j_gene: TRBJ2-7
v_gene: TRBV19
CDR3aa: CASRDSFEQYF
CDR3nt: TGTGCCAGTAGGGACAGTTTCGAGCAGTACTTC

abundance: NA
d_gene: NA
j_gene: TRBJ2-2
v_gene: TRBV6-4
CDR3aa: CASSERWNTGELFF
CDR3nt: TGTGCCAGCAGTGAGCGGTGGAACACCGGGGAGCTGTTTTTT

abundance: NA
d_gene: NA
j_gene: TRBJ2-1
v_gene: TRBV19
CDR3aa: CASSIEPAGSTYNEQFF
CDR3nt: TGTGCCAGTAGTATAGAACCCGCAGGGTCTACCTACAATGAGCAGTTCTTC

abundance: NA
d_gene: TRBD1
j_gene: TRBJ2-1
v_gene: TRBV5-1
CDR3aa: CASSASGTGANEQFF
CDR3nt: TGCGCCAGCAGCGCATCCGGGACAGGGGCGAATGAGCAGTTCTTC

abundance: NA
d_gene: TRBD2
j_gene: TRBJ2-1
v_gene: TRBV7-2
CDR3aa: CASSLLSGSRSYNEQFF
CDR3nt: TGTGCCAGCAGCTTACTTAGCGGGAGTAGGTCCTACAATGAGCAGTTCTTC

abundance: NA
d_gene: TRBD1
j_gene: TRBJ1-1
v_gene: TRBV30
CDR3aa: CAWSKGQGNTEAFF
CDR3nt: TGTGCCTGGAGCAAGGGACAGGGGAACACTGAAGCTTTCTTT

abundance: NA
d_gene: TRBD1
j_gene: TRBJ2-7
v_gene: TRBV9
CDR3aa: CASSAGQGNEQYF
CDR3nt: TGTGCCAGCAGCGCCGGACAGGGAAACGAGCAGTACTTC

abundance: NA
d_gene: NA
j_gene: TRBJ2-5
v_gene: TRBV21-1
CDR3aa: CASSSPPGGFGETQYF
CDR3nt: TGTGCCAGCAGCAGTCCGCCAGGGGGATTCGGGGAGACCCAGTACTTC